The present T cell receptor beta chain was sequenced within a study of identical twins. Comment on this clonotype: Its target is unknown.

Whole-study results and caveats: Models underestimated out-of-frame TCR alpha sharing in monozygotic twins.

Template switching added a universal primer site, and cDNA bore unique molecular identifiers. TCRdb reanalysed the 5' RACE reads using MiXCR and keeps one entry per CDR3 protein. This table has 500,000 to 650,000 distinct CDR3 sequences, 7.1% appearing once. This same sample was also taken into another study, of yellow fever vaccine responses in identical twins. That paper states: Vaccine T cell responses of twins reportedly seemed partly convergent and partly personalized.

This receptor was taken from a woman younger than 35 in good health. Sample: PBMCs.

The CDR3 loop is CSATRLAGVDTQYF. DNA for the CDR3: TGCAGTGCTACCCGACTAGCGGGAGTAGATACGCAGTATTTT. The rearrangement links TRBV20-1 to TRBJ2-3; the match to TRBD2 covers 12 bases. The trim removed 4 bases at V and 5 bases at J, leaving 4 bases unmatched. CDR1 is DFQATT, CDR2 SNEGSKA, per germline (reference sequence). This CDR3 has 14 residues.